These T cell receptor beta chains were read from a single sample in a study of blood T cell repertoires in COVID-19. Method: immunoSEQ multiplex PCR; TCRdb's copy keeps in-frame clones and lacks some. The sample lists roughly 60,000 clones; 80% to 90% were seen once. Specimen: peripheral blood. Receptor source: a man at least 80 years old with acute or convalescent COVID-19. The CDR3 runs from the conserved cysteine through the conserved F or W. D genes are given only for firm matches. Expanded clones are given a class, and other clones once, few, many or no size at all.

>TRBV5-1|TRBJ1-2|.|14|TRBD1
TGCGCCAGCAGCCCAGGGGGCAGTAACTATGGCTACACCTTC
CASSPGGSNYGYTF
>TRBV6-1|TRBJ2-1|.|15|.
TGTGCCAGCAGTGAAAGGGGCTGGGCCTACAATGAGCAGTTCTTC
CASSERGWAYNEQFF
>TRBV6-5|TRBJ1-5|.|15|.
TGTGCCAGCAGTTACTCTAACAGGGCAAATCAGCCCCAGCATTTT
CASSYSNRANQPQHF
>TRBV19|TRBJ1-5|.|14|.
TGTGCCAGTAGTACTTCGGGGTACAATCAGCCCCAGCATTTT
CASSTSGYNQPQHF
>TRBV2|TRBJ2-1|.|12|TRBD1
TGTGCCAGCAGCCTTGGGGACAGGGCCGCGTTCTTC
CASSLGDRAAFF
>TRBV28|TRBJ1-1|.|13|TRBD1
TGTGCCAGCAGCAGGGACAGGGTCACTGAAGCTTTCTTT
CASSRDRVTEAFF
>TRBV5-4|TRBJ2-2|.|16|.
TGTGCCAGCAGCACTTGGACTAAGCGCGGCACCGGGGAGCTGTTTTTT
CASSTWTKRGTGELFF
>TRBV7-9|TRBJ1-2|.|14|TRBD1
TGTGCCAGCAGCCTAAGAGACAGGGGCTATGGCTACACCTTC
CASSLRDRGYGYTF
>TRBV5-5|TRBJ2-5|.|14|TRBD1
TGTGCCAGCAGCCGGACAGGGCTTTTAGAGACCCAGTACTTC
CASSRTGLLETQYF
>TRBV7-8|TRBJ2-3|.|15|.
TGTGCCAGCAGCTTGCAGGGGATTTCCACAGATACGCAGTATTTT
CASSLQGISTDTQYF
>TRBV3-1/TRBV3-2|TRBJ1-6|.|16|TRBD1
TGTGCCAGCAGACAGCATTTAGGACAGGCCGATTCACCCCTCCACTTT
CASRQHLGQADSPLHF
>TRBV20-1|TRBJ2-5|.|16|TRBD2
TGCAGTGCTAGTGCGGGACTAGCGGGGAACCAAGAGACCCAGTACTTC
CSASAGLAGNQETQYF
>TRBV19|TRBJ2-2|.|12|TRBD1
TGTGCCAGTACTACAGGGGCCGGGGAGCTGTTTTTT
CASTTGAGELFF
>TRBV5-6|TRBJ2-6|.|15|.
TGTGCCAGCTTAATCCGGGGCTCTGGGGCCAACGTCCTGACTTTC
CASLIRGSGANVLTF
>TRBV6-5|TRBJ1-2|.|15|TRBD1
TGTGCCAGCAGGGACAGGGGCCTGGCTAACTATGGCTACACCTTC
CASRDRGLANYGYTF
>TRBV29-1|TRBJ2-3|.|16|TRBD2
TGCAGCGTTGGCTCGCGGGGGGGCCATAGCACAGATACGCAGTATTTT
CSVGSRGGHSTDTQYF
>TRBV19|TRBJ1-1|.|14|TRBD1
TGTGCCAGTAGGGACAGGGGCATTGCGCCCGTCGTGTTCTTT
CASRDRGIAPVVFF
>TRBV20-1|TRBJ2-7|.|14|TRBD2
TGCAGTGCTAGTGTCGGCGGGGGGGCCTACGAGCAGTACTTC
CSASVGGGAYEQYF
>TRBV14|TRBJ2-7|.|12|.
TGTGCCAGCAGCCAGGCGGACTACGAGCAGTACTTC
CASSQADYEQYF
>TRBV5-5|TRBJ2-3|.|15|.
TGTGCCAGCAGCTTGGTAGGACAGTCCCCAGATACGCAGTATTTT
CASSLVGQSPDTQYF
>TRBV5-8|TRBJ1-1|.|11|.
TGTGCCAGCAGCAATTACAGTGAAGCTTTCTTT
CASSNYSEAFF
>TRBV29-1|TRBJ1-2|.|12|.
TGCAGCGTCGCTGATAGAGGAGGAGGCTACACCTTC
CSVADRGGGYTF
>TRBV25-1|TRBJ2-4|once|16|.
TGTGCCAGCAGTGAATCTGGAGGGGGCGTCAAAAACATTCAGTACTTC
CASSESGGGVKNIQYF
>TRBV18|TRBJ2-5|.|14|TRBD2
TGTGCCAGCTCACCGGTGCTGGGGGAGGGGACCCAGTACTTC
CASSPVLGEGTQYF
>TRBV2|TRBJ1-2|.|13|.
TGTGCCAGCAGTGAAGGGGCGGGCTATGGCTACACCTTC
CASSEGAGYGYTF
>TRBV2|TRBJ1-1|.|15|TRBD1
TGTGCCAGCAGTCGACAGGGGAGAGGGGTTACTGAAGCTTTCTTT
CASSRQGRGVTEAFF
>TRBV30|TRBJ2-7|.|12|TRBD1
TGTGCCTGGAGTGGGACAGGGGGCGAGCAGTACTTC
CAWSGTGGEQYF
>TRBV2|TRBJ2-3|.|15|.
TGTGCCAGCAGCAAGGGGCGTACTAGCACAGATACGCAGTATTTT
CASSKGRTSTDTQYF
>TRBV7-9|TRBJ2-3|many|17|.
TGTGCCAGCAGCTGGGACGTGGGGGGGGCTGGCACAGATACGCAGTATTTT
CASSWDVGGAGTDTQYF
>TRBV29-1|TRBJ2-2|.|11|.
TGCAGCGTTGAAACTCCCGGGGAGCTGTTTTTT
CSVETPGELFF
>TRBV9|TRBJ1-1|.|15|TRBD1
TGTGCCAGCAGCGGAGGGACAGGGGTATATACTGAAGCTTTCTTT
CASSGGTGVYTEAFF
>TRBV29-1|TRBJ1-1|.|13|.
TGCAGCGAAAGAGACAGAATGGGTACTGAAGCTTTCTTT
CSERDRMGTEAFF
>TRBV6-6|TRBJ1-6|.|16|.
TGTGCCAGCAGTTACGACAGGAGCTCCTATAATTCACCCCTCCACTTT
CASSYDRSSYNSPLHF
>TRBV27|TRBJ1-6|few|16|.
TGTGCCAGCAGTTTACATCCCGGGATCGAAAATTCACCCCTCCACTTT
CASSLHPGIENSPLHF
>TRBV27|TRBJ1-2|.|13|.
TGTGCCAGCAGTACGGGACTCAGTCATGGCTACACCTTC
CASSTGLSHGYTF
>TRBV5-1|TRBJ1-2|.|16|TRBD1
TGCGCCAGCAGCTTGGCCCCAGGGGGCGCAGGCTATGGCTACACCTTC
CASSLAPGGAGYGYTF
>TRBV7-9|TRBJ2-5|.|15|.
TGTGCCAGCAGCTACAGAGGGCAGATACAAGAGACCCAGTACTTC
CASSYRGQIQETQYF
>TRBV6-6|TRBJ1-2|.|17|TRBD1
TGTGCCAGCAGTCGCCGACCCGGGACAGGGGGCGGATATGGCTACACCTTC
CASSRRPGTGGGYGYTF
>TRBV7-2|TRBJ2-7|.|17|TRBD2
TGTGCCAGCAGCAAGGGACTAGCGGGGGGTCCCGTCGGCGAGCAGTACTTC
CASSKGLAGGPVGEQYF
>TRBV18|TRBJ1-2|.|13|.
TGTGCCGCAAGGGGGACGGCCCTGGATGGCTACACCTTC
CAARGTALDGYTF
>TRBV5-1|TRBJ1-2|.|15|TRBD1
TGCGCCAGCAGCGGTACCGGGACAGTTAACTATGGCTACACCTTC
CASSGTGTVNYGYTF
>TRBV3-1/TRBV3-2|TRBJ2-5|.|17|TRBD2
TGTGCCAGCAGCCAAGATCGTCGGCGGGGGGCGCAAGAGACCCAGTACTTC
CASSQDRRRGAQETQYF
>TRBV13|TRBJ1-1|few|15|TRBD1
TGTGCCAGCAGCTCCGGACAGGGATTGGAAACTGAAGCTTTCTTT
CASSSGQGLETEAFF
>TRBV3-1/TRBV3-2|TRBJ2-3|once|16|TRBD2
TGTGCCAGCAGCCAAGGGGCTAGCGGGGGTGGGTATCCGCAGTATTTT
CASSQGASGGGYPQYF
>TRBV2|TRBJ1-5|.|14|.
TGTGCCAGCTCATGGGGGGAATTGAATCAGCCCCAGCATTTT
CASSWGELNQPQHF
>TRBV21-1|TRBJ2-5|.|15|.
TGTGCCAGCAGCAAAGGAACGAGCAGGGTAGAGACCCAGTACTTC
CASSKGTSRVETQYF
>TRBV25-1|TRBJ1-4|.|13|.
TGTGCCAGCAGTGAAGAGGGATGGGAAAAACTGTTTTTT
CASSEEGWEKLFF
>TRBV6-6|TRBJ1-2|.|14|.
TGTGCCAGCAGCCAACAGGCGACGAACTATGGCTACACCTTC
CASSQQATNYGYTF
>TRBV4-1|TRBJ1-4|.|17|TRBD1
TGCGCCAGCAGCCAAGGGGGAACAGGGGCAACTAATGAAAAACTGTTTTTT
CASSQGGTGATNEKLFF
>TRBV11-2|TRBJ1-2|few|13|TRBD1
TGTGCCAGCAGGGCAGGGGGCGACTATGGCTACACCTTC
CASRAGGDYGYTF
>TRBV30|TRBJ1-2|.|14|.
TGTGCCTGGAGTGTACAAAACAGGAACTATGGCTACACCTTC
CAWSVQNRNYGYTF
>TRBV2|TRBJ2-7|.|13|.
TGTGCCAGCAGACAGGGCTGGGACTACGAGCAGTACTTC
CASRQGWDYEQYF
>TRBV2|TRBJ2-1|.|16|TRBD1
TGTGCCAGCAGGAAAACAGGGGGCAGCTCCTACAATGAGCAGTTCTTC
CASRKTGGSSYNEQFF
>TRBV25-1|TRBJ1-2|.|13|.
TGTGCCAGCAGTCCTCGGGATAGCCTGGGCTACACCTTC
CASSPRDSLGYTF